This T cell receptor beta chain was recorded in a study of blood T cells in healthy people across ages. Turning to the study itself: Per every two T cells, about one barcoded beta molecule was captured by template switching.

Study observations and caveats: The study lacked donor CMV status, which possibly confounded expanded clonotype changes. Estimates drawn from one million T cells were deemed to understate diversity.

With regard to this clonotype: Its cognate antigen is unknown.

The CDR3 sequence is 16 residues long. Trimming removed 1 base from V and 3 bases from J, with 13 bases in between. Germline values: CDR1 SGHTA, CDR2 FQGTGA. Using a J-beta primer mix together with a sample-barcoded 5' primer, a second PCR was run for about 6 to 12 cycles. TCRdb independently ran MiXCR on the 5' RACE reads; one entry per CDR3 protein. The data contain about 670,000 distinct CDR3 sequences, 45% to 60% of them singletons. Those donating, healthy Caucasian individuals from Russia, were aged about 6 to 100. What was sequenced was blood. This receptor was taken from an elderly woman in good health. The V call is TRBV7-3, the J call TRBJ1-5, with D perhaps matching TRBD1 (5 bases). In DNA, the CDR3 is TGTGCCAGCAGCTTAATCTGGGGGAAATCCAATCAGCCCCAGCATTTT. This encodes CASSLIWGKSNQPQHF.